This T cell receptor beta chain was profiled in a study of CD8+ T cells in alopecia areata. cDNA prepared by RNA extraction and subsequent reverse transcription served as the template for sequencing. Profiling relied on immunoSEQ multiplex PCR, and the TCRdb table lists in-frame clones only, not all of them. This sample has 150,000 to 250,000 clones; roughly 60% occur once, and the top ten carry about 5.5%. Documented treatment: oral pan-JAK inhibitor, 5-10 mg twice daily. This clone has a single count. Sequenced material: CD4+ T cells sorted from blood, taken at week 24, from a patient treated with tofacitinib. This receptor was taken from a human donor with alopecia areata.

CDR3 nucleotides: TGTGCCAGCGGGGGACTACAGGGAAACTATGGCTACACCTTC. Protein product: CASGGLQGNYGYTF. The rearrangement uses TRBV7-8 and TRBJ1-2; tentative D call: TRBD1 (6 bases). The V end lost 8 bases, the J end lost 2 bases, and 15 bases lay between the germline ends. There are 14 residues in the CDR3. Germline values: CDR1 SGHVS, CDR2 FQNEAQ.